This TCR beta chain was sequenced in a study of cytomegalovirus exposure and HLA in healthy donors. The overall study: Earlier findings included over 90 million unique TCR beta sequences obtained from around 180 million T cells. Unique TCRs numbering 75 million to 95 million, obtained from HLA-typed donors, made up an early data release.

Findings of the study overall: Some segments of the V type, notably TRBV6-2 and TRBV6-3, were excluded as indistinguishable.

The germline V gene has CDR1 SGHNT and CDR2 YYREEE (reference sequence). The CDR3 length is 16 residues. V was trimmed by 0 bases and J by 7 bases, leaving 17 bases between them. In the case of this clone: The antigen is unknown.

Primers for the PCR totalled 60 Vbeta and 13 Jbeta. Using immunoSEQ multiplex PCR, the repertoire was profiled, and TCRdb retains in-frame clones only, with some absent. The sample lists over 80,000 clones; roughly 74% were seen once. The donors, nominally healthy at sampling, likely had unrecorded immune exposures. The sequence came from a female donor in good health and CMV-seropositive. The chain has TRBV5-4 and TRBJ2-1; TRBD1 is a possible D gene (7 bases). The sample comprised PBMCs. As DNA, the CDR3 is TGTGCCAGCAGCTTGGGTGAAGGGGGCGCGGGGAATGAGCAGTTCTTC. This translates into CASSLGEGGAGNEQFF.